These 3 T cell receptor beta chains were sequenced from one sample in a study of blood T cell repertoires in COVID-19 (dated by TCRdb to about 2020). Library method: the immunoSEQ multiplex PCR assay. Drawn from immuneACCESS, this table holds only the in-frame rearrangements with V and J called that TCRdb kept. Clones are partly lost; checked studies trace under half to an unresolved V gene and leave the rest unexplained. A total of some 310,000 clones appear in this sample, around 86% of them only once. The top ten clones comprise 1% of the sample. The specimen sequenced was peripheral blood. The receptors derive from a middle-aged man with active or convalescent COVID-19.

V gene TRBV14 combines with J gene TRBJ2-5; 7 bases match TRBD2. The length of the CDR3 is 16 residues. Unmatched junction bases numbered 8, after V lost 1 base and J lost 3 bases. Germline CDR1 reads SGHDN; CDR2 reads FVKESK. The CDR3 bases are TGTGCCAGCAGCCAAGTCTACGGCGGGGGAAAAGAGACCCAGTACTTC. Translating it yields CASSQVYGGGKETQYF.

CDR3 region: CASSMGYGTALAKNIQYF. Written as DNA, the CDR3 is TGTGCCAGTAGTATGGGGTACGGGACAGCCCTAGCCAAAAACATTCAGTACTTC. The chain is built from TRBV19 and TRBJ2-4, with 7 nucleotides matching TRBD1. Germline CDR1 and CDR2: LNHDA and SQIVND (reference sequence). The V gene end was trimmed by 3 bases and the J gene end by 0 bases; junction bases not matched to a gene: 11. CDR3 size: 18 residues.

The genes are TRBV5-6 and TRBJ2-5; D unclear. The CDR3 consists of 11 residues. Germline lookup yields CDR1 SGHDT and CDR2 YYEEEE. Trimming removed 2 bases from V and 3 bases from J, with 2 bases in between. DNA for the CDR3: TGTGCCAGCAGCTTCGAAGAGACCCAGTACTTC. As protein: CASSFEETQYF.